This TCR beta chain was identified during a study of T cell responses to AZD1222 COVID-19 vaccine. Findings and limits, study-wide: A mostly white British donor set with more females was recruited, and clonal diversity was possibly underestimated. With dominance at 160-218 and 743-854, vaccine-associated CD4 TCRs spanned spike.

Note on this clone: The target antigen is unknown.

Profiling relied on immunoSEQ multiplex PCR, and the TCRdb table lists in-frame clones only, not all of them. Of 150,000 or so clones in the sample, about 89% were seen once. V shed 5 bases, J shed 7 bases, and the junction held 4 bases outside the gene matches. The CDR3 is 13 residues long. Germline-derived CDR1 and CDR2 are SGHVS and FQNEAQ. Sample: peripheral blood, taken 28 days after the second AZD1222 dose. The chain employs TRBV7-8 and TRBJ2-2; 7 nucleotides agree with TRBD1. This TCR was recovered from an adult who received the AZD1222 COVID-19 vaccine. Here the CDR3 reads CASSIPGGGELFF. The CDR3 coding sequence is TGTGCCAGCAGCATCCCAGGGGGCGGGGAGCTGTTTTTT.